A single sample gave rise to the 11 T cell receptor beta chains below, sequenced in a study of cytomegalovirus exposure and HLA in healthy donors. The PCR contained 60 Vbeta and 13 Jbeta primers. Clones were sequenced by immunoSEQ multiplex PCR, and TCRdb holds only the in-frame ones, with some missing. Here the sample spans 140,000 to 150,000 clones, 77% being singletons. The sample taken for sequencing was PBMCs. All receptors derive from a male donor in good health and CMV-seronegative.

The chain joins TRBV7-9 to TRBJ2-7; TRBD1 matches 7 bases. The CDR3 has 14 residues. Germline values: CDR1 SEHNR, CDR2 FQNEAQ (reference sequence). V was clipped by 0 bases and J by 10 bases; unmatched bases: 9. As DNA, the CDR3 is TGTGCCAGCAGCTTAGCCGGGACAGAGGGGCTCCAGTACTTC. Protein product: CASSLAGTEGLQYF.

The rearrangement links TRBV27 to TRBJ1-5; 7 bases map to TRBD1. CDR1 and CDR2 (germline): MNHEY, SMNVEV (reference sequence). This CDR3 spans 14 amino acids. V was clipped by 5 bases and J by 5 bases; unmatched bases: 6. CDR3 sequence (DNA): TGTGCCAGCAGTCGGGGGACAGCTTATCAGCCCCAGCATTTT. Its translation: CASSRGTAYQPQHF.

This chain uses TRBV13 with TRBJ2-1; the D gene is possibly TRBD1 (6 bases). With 5 bases removed from V and 6 bases from J, the gap between germline ends came to 23 bases. CDR3 length: 17 residues. The germline V gene encodes CDR1 PRHDT and CDR2 FYEKMQ (reference sequence). CDR3 region: CASSPEVGAGPLNEQFF. The CDR3 region has the DNA TGTGCCAGCAGCCCCGAGGTGGGGGCCGGGCCTCTCAATGAGCAGTTCTTC.

This clone appeared once. The CDR3 protein is CAWSRDSYEQYF. In DNA form, the CDR3 reads TGTGCCTGGAGTCGAGACAGCTACGAGCAGTACTTC. The V call is TRBV30, the J call TRBJ2-7; TRBD1 might be the D (5 bases). Germline V gene lookup returns CDR1 GTSNPN and CDR2 SVGIG (reference sequence). The V end lost 2 bases, the J end lost 3 bases, and 8 bases lay between the germline ends. The CDR3 sequence is 12 residues long.

This clone occurred a few times. V and J are TRBV9 and TRBJ1-3; perhaps TRBD1 as D (6 bases). V shed 3 bases and J shed 0 bases, with 10 bases lying between them. From germline, CDR1 is SGDLS and CDR2 YYNGEE. This CDR3 is built from 15 residues. CDR3 sequence (DNA): TGTGCCAGCAGCGCCGAAGGGGGCTCTGGAAACACCATATATTTT. Protein: CASSAEGGSGNTIYF.

J is TRBJ1-5 and V is TRBV5-8; no clear D gene. Trimming removed 6 bases from V and 6 bases from J, with 19 bases in between. The V gene's germline CDR1 is SGHTS and CDR2 YDEGEE. The CDR3 sequence is 15 residues long. The CDR3 protein is CASTQDYLAGQPQHF. DNA of the CDR3: TGTGCCAGCACCCAGGACTATTTAGCCGGTCAGCCCCAGCATTTT.

This chain connects TRBV7-6 to TRBJ1-6, with D possibly being TRBD1 (5 bases). The length of the CDR3 is 16 residues. V lost 1 base to trimming and J lost 5 bases, with 12 bases between them. Germline CDR1 reads SGHVS; CDR2 reads FNYEAQ. CDR3: CASSLGQGLNNSPLHF. In DNA form, the CDR3 reads TGTGCCAGCAGCTTAGGCCAGGGCCTTAATAATTCACCCCTCCACTTT.

A single count supports this clone. At the DNA level, this CDR3 is encoded by other sequences in the same sample as well. V gene TRBV9 combines with J gene TRBJ2-1; a weak D match, TRBD1 (6 bases). CDR3 length: 16 amino acids. V was cut by 0 bases and J by 0 bases, with 10 bases left in between. Germline lookup yields CDR1 SGDLS and CDR2 YYNGEE. The CDR3 region has the DNA TGTGCCAGCAGCGTAGGTCAGGGGAGCTCCTACAATGAGCAGTTCTTC. It translates to CASSVGQGSSYNEQFF.

The rearrangement links TRBV11-2 to TRBJ2-1, with TRBD2 identical over 8 bases. There are 15 residues in the CDR3. The germline V gene encodes CDR1 SGHAT and CDR2 FQNNGV. With 5 bases clipped from V and 7 bases from J, the junction kept 10 bases outside the gene matches. The CDR3 here is CASSPPGGYVNEQFF. The CDR3, as DNA: TGTGCCAGCAGCCCCCCGGGGGGGTACGTAAATGAGCAGTTCTTC.

This chain uses TRBV5-4 with TRBJ1-1, with D possibly matching TRBD1 (5 bases). The V gene lost 4 bases and the J gene lost 1 base, with 14 bases spanning the gap. CDR1 is SGHNT, CDR2 YYREEE, per germline (reference sequence). This CDR3 comprises 15 residues. The CDR3 sequence is CASSKDRLGNTEAFF. CDR3 nucleotide sequence: TGTGCCAGCAGCAAAGACAGACTGGGGAACACTGAAGCTTTCTTT.

This rearrangement joins TRBV28 to TRBJ2-7, with TRBD2 matching over 9 bases. V shed 6 bases and J 1 base; nucleotides not matched to a gene: 4. This CDR3 spans 14 amino acids. Germline V gene lookup returns CDR1 MDHEN and CDR2 SYDVKM. The chain's CDR3 is CASSLAGESYEQYF. DNA for the CDR3: TGTGCCAGCAGCTTAGCGGGAGAATCCTACGAGCAGTACTTC.